This T cell receptor (beta chain) stems from a study of OX40 agonist ivuxolimab in advanced cancers. The overall study: Three patients had partial responses: one hepatocellular carcinoma, two cutaneous melanoma.

The CDR3 has 15 residues. Germline V gives CDR1 SNHLY, CDR2 FYNNEI. V shed 5 bases, J shed 5 bases, and the junction held 7 bases outside the gene matches. Assay used: immunoSEQ multiplex PCR; TCRdb lists only in-frame clones, some missing. The top ten hold 2% to 2.5% of the sample, which has just over 50,000 clones, roughly 80% seen once. Specimen: CD4+ or CD8+ T cells sorted from blood, collected in a trial of the OX40 agonist ivuxolimab. This receptor was identified in an adult with an advanced solid tumor such as melanoma, head and neck, liver or kidney cancer. This sequence joins TRBV2 and TRBJ1-5; the match to TRBD1 covers 9 bases. The CDR3 DNA is TGTGCCAGCAGTCAGGAGGGGACAGGGCATCAGCCCCAGCATTTT. It yields the protein CASSQEGTGHQPQHF.